A selection of T cell receptor beta chains follows, all from one sample in a study of patients and donors after allogeneic stem cell transplantation. Each CDR3 protein gets one entry after TCRdb re-called the RT-PCR reads with MiXCR. The table lists about 200,000 distinct CDR3 sequences, 41% of them singletons. The sample consisted of blood, either unsorted or a sorted T cell fraction (not recorded which). These receptors all stem from a human donor who was either an allogeneic HSCT recipient or a stem cell or donor lymphocyte infusion donor (not recorded which). It is not recorded whose cells these are; they may come from a transplant donor. Both conserved end residues are part of each CDR3. A D gene is named only where the DNA matches it firmly. Size is omitted from some rows. Given values are once, few, many or a class for expanded clones.

clone size: -; V gene: TRBV5-1; J gene: TRBJ2-3; D gene: TRBD1; CDR3 length: 14; CDR3 protein: CASRGQGSIDTQYF; CDR3 DNA: TGCGCCAGCAGGGGACAGGGGTCGATAGATACGCAGTATTTT
clone size: -; V gene: TRBV5-1; J gene: TRBJ2-2; D gene: -; CDR3 length: 14; CDR3 protein: CASSTKAGTGELFF; CDR3 DNA: TGCGCCAGCAGCACGAAGGCGGGGACCGGGGAGCTGTTTTTT
clone size: -; V gene: TRBV29-1; J gene: TRBJ2-7; D gene: TRBD1; CDR3 length: 12; CDR3 protein: CSVEGDRDEQYF; CDR3 DNA: TGCAGCGTTGAGGGGGACAGGGACGAGCAGTACTTC
clone size: -; V gene: TRBV28; J gene: TRBJ2-7; D gene: TRBD2; CDR3 length: 16; CDR3 protein: CASSAPTSGSSYEQYF; CDR3 DNA: TGTGCCAGCAGTGCCCCTACTAGCGGGAGCTCCTACGAGCAGTACTTC
clone size: few; V gene: TRBV15; J gene: TRBJ1-2; D gene: -; CDR3 length: 17; CDR3 protein: CATSRDHLDRTNYGYTF; CDR3 DNA: TGTGCCACCAGCAGAGATCATCTTGACAGGACCAACTATGGCTACACCTTC
clone size: -; V gene: TRBV6-1; J gene: TRBJ1-3; D gene: -; CDR3 length: 16; CDR3 protein: CASTERGGRVGNTIYF; CDR3 DNA: TGTGCCAGCACAGAACGCGGGGGAAGGGTCGGAAACACCATATATTTT
clone size: -; V gene: TRBV12-3/TRBV12-4; J gene: TRBJ1-2; D gene: -; CDR3 length: 15; CDR3 protein: CASSFRWGGKGGYTF; CDR3 DNA: TGTGCCAGCAGTTTTCGCTGGGGCGGGAAGGGGGGCTACACCTTC
clone size: -; V gene: TRBV11-1; J gene: TRBJ2-2; D gene: TRBD2; CDR3 length: 17; CDR3 protein: CASSSKLAGPVTGELFF; CDR3 DNA: TGTGCCAGCAGCTCAAAACTAGCGGGACCCGTCACCGGGGAGCTGTTTTTT
clone size: -; V gene: TRBV20-1; J gene: TRBJ1-2; D gene: -; CDR3 length: 13; CDR3 protein: CSARDGSNYGYTF; CDR3 DNA: TGCAGTGCTAGAGACGGCAGCAACTATGGCTACACCTTC
clone size: few; V gene: TRBV29-1; J gene: TRBJ2-3; D gene: -; CDR3 length: 12; CDR3 protein: CSVVEGQDTQYF; CDR3 DNA: TGCAGCGTTGTAGAGGGGCAGGATACGCAGTATTTT
clone size: few; V gene: TRBV3-1; J gene: TRBJ1-1; D gene: -; CDR3 length: 16; CDR3 protein: CASSQVRGGMNTEAFF; CDR3 DNA: TGTGCCAGCAGCCAAGTGAGAGGGGGGATGAACACTGAAGCTTTCTTT
clone size: -; V gene: TRBV5-6; J gene: TRBJ2-1; D gene: -; CDR3 length: 12; CDR3 protein: CASTILNNEQFF; CDR3 DNA: TGTGCCAGCACTATCCTCAACAATGAGCAGTTCTTC
clone size: few; V gene: TRBV5-5; J gene: TRBJ1-1; D gene: -; CDR3 length: 14; CDR3 protein: CASSLATAMIEAFF; CDR3 DNA: TGTGCCAGCAGCTTGGCGACAGCGATGATTGAAGCTTTCTTT
clone size: few; V gene: TRBV7-9; J gene: TRBJ1-2; D gene: -; CDR3 length: 15; CDR3 protein: CASSPSLPEHYGYTF; CDR3 DNA: TGTGCCAGCAGCCCGTCTCTTCCTGAACACTATGGCTACACCTTC
clone size: few; V gene: TRBV5-1; J gene: TRBJ2-1; D gene: TRBD2; CDR3 length: 16; CDR3 protein: CASSLRSGGPYNEQFF; CDR3 DNA: TGCGCCAGCAGCTTGAGGTCGGGAGGGCCCTACAATGAGCAGTTCTTC
clone size: once; V gene: TRBV28; J gene: TRBJ2-2; D gene: TRBD2; CDR3 length: 15; CDR3 protein: CATRWEREETGELFF; CDR3 DNA: TGTGCCACCAGGTGGGAACGGGAGGAAACCGGGGAGCTGTTTTTT
clone size: -; V gene: TRBV5-1; J gene: TRBJ1-2; D gene: TRBD1; CDR3 length: 14; CDR3 protein: CASSSQGAFYGYTF; CDR3 DNA: TGCGCCAGCAGTTCACAGGGGGCCTTCTATGGCTACACCTTC
clone size: -; V gene: TRBV4-2; J gene: TRBJ1-1; D gene: -; CDR3 length: 11; CDR3 protein: CASKGDTEAFF; CDR3 DNA: TGTGCCAGCAAAGGGGACACTGAAGCTTTCTTT
clone size: -; V gene: TRBV7-2; J gene: TRBJ2-2; D gene: -; CDR3 length: 16; CDR3 protein: CASSLVAAEGTGELFF; CDR3 DNA: TGTGCCAGCAGCTTAGTAGCGGCCGAGGGGACCGGGGAGCTGTTTTTT
clone size: -; V gene: TRBV11-1; J gene: TRBJ2-7; D gene: -; CDR3 length: 16; CDR3 protein: CASSSYRDGGSYEQYF; CDR3 DNA: TGTGCCAGCAGCTCATACCGGGACGGAGGTTCCTACGAGCAGTACTTC
clone size: many; V gene: TRBV5-5; J gene: TRBJ1-1; D gene: -; CDR3 length: 16; CDR3 protein: CASSFQTGSTNTEAFF; CDR3 DNA: TGTGCCAGCAGCTTTCAGACAGGTTCGACGAACACTGAAGCTTTCTTT
clone size: -; V gene: TRBV24-1; J gene: TRBJ2-3; D gene: -; CDR3 length: 13; CDR3 protein: CATSDLRENTQYF; CDR3 DNA: TGTGCCACCAGTGATTTGCGGGAGAATACGCAGTATTTT
clone size: -; V gene: TRBV20-1; J gene: TRBJ2-7; D gene: -; CDR3 length: 14; CDR3 protein: CSARYNRDPYEQYF; CDR3 DNA: TGCAGTGCTAGATACAACAGGGACCCCTACGAGCAGTACTTC
clone size: few; V gene: TRBV7-2; J gene: TRBJ2-1; D gene: TRBD2; CDR3 length: 15; CDR3 protein: CASTGGTSFYNEQFF; CDR3 DNA: TGTGCCAGCACAGGAGGGACTAGCTTTTACAATGAGCAGTTCTTC
clone size: -; V gene: TRBV25-1; J gene: TRBJ1-4; D gene: TRBD1; CDR3 length: 15; CDR3 protein: CASMGRQGAGEKLFF; CDR3 DNA: TGTGCCAGCATGGGGCGACAGGGAGCGGGTGAAAAACTGTTTTTT
clone size: once; V gene: TRBV2; J gene: TRBJ2-7; D gene: TRBD2; CDR3 length: 14; CDR3 protein: CASSAAGGPYEQYF; CDR3 DNA: TGTGCCAGCAGTGCAGCGGGAGGGCCCTACGAGCAGTACTTC
clone size: few; V gene: TRBV13; J gene: TRBJ1-1; D gene: -; CDR3 length: 12; CDR3 protein: CASSSDFSPAFF; CDR3 DNA: TGTGCCAGCAGCTCAGATTTTTCGCCCGCTTTCTTT
clone size: few; V gene: TRBV4-2; J gene: TRBJ2-5; D gene: -; CDR3 length: 13; CDR3 protein: CASSQVTRETQYF; CDR3 DNA: TGTGCCAGCAGCCAAGTGACCCGGGAGACCCAGTACTTC
clone size: few; V gene: TRBV12-3/TRBV12-4; J gene: TRBJ2-3; D gene: -; CDR3 length: 16; CDR3 protein: CASSTLLGRGTDTQYF; CDR3 DNA: TGTGCCAGCAGCACCTTACTAGGACGGGGCACAGATACGCAGTATTTT
clone size: once; V gene: TRBV4-2; J gene: TRBJ1-2; D gene: -; CDR3 length: 14; CDR3 protein: CASSQGVMGGGYTF; CDR3 DNA: TGTGCCAGCAGCCAAGGTGTGATGGGAGGTGGCTACACCTTC
clone size: -; V gene: TRBV4-1; J gene: TRBJ1-2; D gene: -; CDR3 length: 13; CDR3 protein: CASSQDLGWGRTF; CDR3 DNA: TGCGCCAGCAGCCAAGATCTGGGTTGGGGACGCACCTTC
clone size: -; V gene: TRBV5-4; J gene: TRBJ1-1; D gene: -; CDR3 length: 14; CDR3 protein: CASSFLGKSTEAFF; CDR3 DNA: TGTGCCAGCAGCTTTTTGGGTAAAAGCACTGAAGCTTTCTTT
clone size: -; V gene: TRBV12-3/TRBV12-4; J gene: TRBJ1-3; D gene: -; CDR3 length: 15; CDR3 protein: CASSPTGALGNTIYF; CDR3 DNA: TGTGCCAGCAGTCCAACCGGGGCCCTCGGAAACACCATATATTTT
clone size: once; V gene: TRBV27; J gene: TRBJ2-7; D gene: -; CDR3 length: 11; CDR3 protein: CAIGTNYEQYF; CDR3 DNA: TGTGCCATAGGGACCAACTACGAGCAGTACTTC
clone size: few; V gene: TRBV20-1; J gene: TRBJ1-5; D gene: -; CDR3 length: 15; CDR3 protein: CSARDRGRGNQPQHF; CDR3 DNA: TGCAGTGCTAGAGACAGGGGTCGGGGCAATCAGCCCCAGCATTTT
clone size: -; V gene: TRBV6-6; J gene: TRBJ2-7; D gene: TRBD2; CDR3 length: 16; CDR3 protein: CASSYLAGGGSYEQYF; CDR3 DNA: TGTGCCAGCAGTTACCTAGCGGGAGGGGGCTCCTACGAGCAGTACTTC
clone size: once; V gene: TRBV5-1; J gene: TRBJ1-2; D gene: -; CDR3 length: 16; CDR3 protein: CASSLAGGPANYGYTF; CDR3 DNA: TGCGCCAGCAGCTTGGCCGGGGGTCCCGCTAACTATGGCTACACCTTC
clone size: few; V gene: TRBV30; J gene: TRBJ1-3; D gene: -; CDR3 length: 14; CDR3 protein: CAWRGLISGNTIYF; CDR3 DNA: TGTGCCTGGAGGGGACTGATCTCTGGAAACACCATATATTTT
clone size: -; V gene: TRBV12-3/TRBV12-4; J gene: TRBJ2-4; D gene: TRBD1; CDR3 length: 14; CDR3 protein: CASRQGAAKNIQYF; CDR3 DNA: TGTGCCAGCAGACAGGGGGCGGCCAAAAACATTCAGTACTTC